These T cell receptor beta chains were read from a single sample in a study of blood T cell repertoires in COVID-19. Produced via immunoSEQ multiplex PCR; TCRdb's table is partial and in-frame only. The sample has 60,000 to 90,000 clones; about 85% are singletons. The sample consisted of peripheral blood. Every receptor here comes from a man in his sixties with COVID-19, enrolled during active disease. The CDR3 runs from the conserved cysteine through the conserved F or W. The D gene is left open where the match is weak. The size of a clone is reported for some rows only, either as once, few or many, or as a class for expanded clones.

d_gene,j_gene,v_gene,len,abundance,CDR3aa,CDR3nt
TRBD1,TRBJ1-1,TRBV11-3,14,few,CASSLTGENTEAFF,TGTGCCAGCAGCTTGACAGGGGAGAACACTGAAGCTTTCTTT
TRBD1,TRBJ2-7,TRBV5-1,15,NA,CASSQAGTGGSEQYF,TGCGCCAGCAGTCAAGCAGGGACAGGGGGATCCGAGCAGTACTTC
NA,TRBJ1-6,TRBV6-8,13,NA,CARGRINNSPLHF,TGTGCCAGGGGGCGCATCAATAATTCACCCCTCCACTTT
NA,TRBJ1-5,TRBV7-9,14,NA,CASSLTQGNQPQHF,TGTGCCAGCAGCTTAACACAGGGCAATCAGCCCCAGCATTTT
NA,TRBJ2-7,TRBV5-1,14,many,CASSLGGSTYEQYF,TGCGCCAGCAGCTTGGGAGGGTCTACCTACGAGCAGTACTTC
TRBD1,TRBJ1-1,TRBV6-1,12,NA,CASSEADRVAFF,TGTGCCAGCAGTGAAGCGGACAGGGTAGCTTTCTTT
TRBD1,TRBJ1-2,TRBV29-1,13,NA,CSVVRDRGIGYTF,TGCAGCGTCGTCCGGGACAGGGGTATTGGCTACACCTTC
TRBD2,TRBJ2-1,TRBV5-6,15,NA,CASSLGLAGGNEQFF,TGTGCCAGCAGCTTGGGACTAGCGGGGGGAAATGAGCAGTTCTTC
NA,TRBJ2-7,TRBV4-1,15,NA,CASSPLNSFYYEQYF,TGCGCCAGCAGTCCTCTCAACAGCTTCTACTACGAGCAGTACTTC
NA,TRBJ1-2,TRBV3-1/TRBV3-2,14,once,CASSQGLEGRGYTF,TGTGCCAGCAGCCAAGGTTTGGAGGGGCGTGGCTACACCTTC
NA,TRBJ1-1,TRBV7-9,15,NA,CASSLEGPIDTEAFF,TGTGCCAGCAGCTTAGAGGGGCCTATCGACACTGAAGCTTTCTTT
NA,TRBJ2-7,TRBV19,14,NA,CASSNTGSRDEQYF,TGTGCCAGTAGTAATACCGGGTCCAGAGACGAGCAGTACTTC
TRBD1,TRBJ1-6,TRBV5-5,15,NA,CASSLIVRGQSPLHF,TGTGCCAGCAGCTTGATCGTCAGGGGGCAATCACCCCTCCACTTT
NA,TRBJ1-4,TRBV30,13,NA,CAWSGGMDEKLFF,TGTGCCTGGAGTGGAGGAATGGATGAAAAACTGTTTTTT
TRBD1,TRBJ1-2,TRBV30,12,NA,CAWSGQGYGYTF,TGTGCCTGGAGTGGACAGGGCTATGGCTACACCTTC
NA,TRBJ1-1,TRBV3-1/TRBV3-2,15,NA,CASSQVHVTECTAFF,TGTGCCAGCAGCCAAGTTCATGTCACGGAGTGTACGGCTTTCTTT
NA,TRBJ2-5,TRBV7-3,16,few,CASSQGGASGQETQYF,TGTGCCAGCAGCCAAGGGGGTGCTAGCGGTCAAGAGACCCAGTACTTC
NA,TRBJ1-2,TRBV14,13,NA,CASSQGTTYGYTF,TGTGCCAGCAGCCAAGGGACAACTTATGGCTACACCTTC
TRBD1,TRBJ1-5,TRBV28,15,NA,CASSSIQGSFEPQHF,TGTGCCAGCAGCTCGATACAGGGGTCGTTCGAGCCCCAGCATTTT
NA,TRBJ1-1,TRBV18,14,NA,CASSPSFGDTEAFF,TGTGCCAGCTCACCCAGTTTCGGAGACACTGAAGCTTTCTTT
NA,TRBJ1-2,TRBV27,13,NA,CASSLRLTSGYTF,TGTGCCAGCAGTTTACGGCTGACATCTGGCTACACCTTC
NA,TRBJ1-2,TRBV11-2,12,NA,CASSLQGYGYTF,TGTGCCAGCAGCTTACAGGGATACGGCTACACCTTC
NA,TRBJ2-3,TRBV30,14,NA,CAWSARRGTDTQYF,TGTGCCTGGAGTGCCAGGCGGGGCACAGATACGCAGTATTTT
TRBD1,TRBJ2-3,TRBV6-2/TRBV6-3,17,NA,CASSYSPAGGRTDTQYF,TGTGCCAGCAGTTACTCGCCGGCAGGGGGCCGCACAGATACGCAGTATTTT